This T cell receptor (beta chain) derives from a study of CD8+CD57+ T cells in acquired aplastic anemia. Germline loops: CDR1 SGHDT, CDR2 YYEEEE. The CDR3 extends over 16 amino acids. Losses at the gene ends were 4 bases for V and 5 bases for J; bases not matched to a gene: 10. According to the study, genomic DNA was the template for TCR beta VDJ and CDR3 profiling. TCRdb ran MiXCR on the reads and lists one entry per CDR3 protein. The sample shows 89,000 or so distinct CDR3 sequences, roughly 70% of them seen only once. The patients chosen for sequencing had shown expansion of CD8+CD57+ cells (detected by flow cytometry).

This rearrangement joins TRBV5-6 to TRBJ2-3; 10 bases fit TRBD1. This receptor was taken from a human donor with aplastic anemia. Sequencing was done on a sample of sorted CD4+, CD8+, or CD8+CD57+ T cells (not recorded which) from PBMCs. CDR3 sequence reads: CASSLDRGQAKDTQYF. CDR3 coding DNA: TGTGCCAGCAGCCTAGACAGGGGGCAGGCAAAAGATACGCAGTATTTT.